The source of this T cell receptor (beta chain) is a study of blood T cell repertoires in COVID-19. Assay used: immunoSEQ multiplex PCR; TCRdb lists only in-frame clones, some missing. The table shows under 300,000 clones, with around 90% occurring only once. The germline V gene encodes CDR1 SGHDT and CDR2 YYEEEE. The CDR3 covers 18 residues. The V and J ends lost 2 bases and 3 bases, in that order; junction bases with no gene match: 16. The study drew participants aged about 18 to 89 years from 20 to 30 US areas. The specimen was PBMCs or T cells enriched from blood (not recorded which). This chain joins TRBV5-6 and TRBJ1-1, with TRBD1 matching over 7 bases. The source of this sequence is a woman aged 45-60 years who had recovered from COVID-19. Written as DNA, the CDR3 is TGTGCCAGCAGCTTAGGGCGACTCCACAGGGGTACGGACACTGAAGCTTTCTTT. It yields the protein CASSLGRLHRGTDTEAFF.